The TCR beta chain under discussion was sequenced for a study of CD8 T cell repertoires and HIV-1 epitope variants. Study-level background: T cells were stimulated with Twenty-five Gag and Nef peptides separately. Epitopes were three Gag families plus Nef HW9 and YT9. Enriched T cells were co-cultured with equal autologous T cell-negative cells.

Comment on this clone: Its specificity is not known.

Libraries were prepared by immunoSEQ multiplex PCR; TCRdb keeps only in-frame clonotypes and omits some of them. The sample lists 4,500 to 5,500 clones, less than 75% occurring once. The V end was cut by 8 bases, the J end by 1 base, with 17 bases between. Germline values: CDR1 PRHDT, CDR2 FYEKMQ (reference sequence). There are 15 residues in the CDR3. Sequences were obtained from cultured CD8+ T cells derived from PBMCs. The sequence was collected from a male donor with HIV. The V and J genes are TRBV13 and TRBJ2-5, with D possibly being TRBD2 (7 bases). In DNA form, the CDR3 reads TGTGCCAGCGGACCTCTAAGGGGGGGCCAAGAGACCCAGTACTTC. The encoded protein is CASGPLRGGQETQYF.